One sample yielded the 2 T cell receptor beta chains listed below, sequenced in a study of cytomegalovirus exposure and HLA in healthy donors. Vbeta (60) and Jbeta (13) primers were used in the PCR. Assay used: immunoSEQ multiplex PCR; TCRdb lists only in-frame clones, some missing. This sample carries around 250,000 clones, roughly four fifths of them seen once, and the ten largest clones take around 8.6%. The sample taken for sequencing was PBMCs. These receptors all stem from a woman aged 55 to 70 in good health and CMV-seropositive.

The chain carries TRBV2 and TRBJ2-1, with TRBD2 matching over 7 bases. Germline V gives CDR1 SNHLY, CDR2 FYNNEI. J was trimmed by 0 bases and V by 3 bases; bases with no gene match: 2. This CDR3 spans 15 amino acids. This CDR3 reads CASSERGSSYNEQFF. The CDR3 DNA reads as TGTGCCAGCAGTGAGCGGGGGTCCTCCTACAATGAGCAGTTCTTC.

This clone has a handful of counts. At one of its ends the junction is not consistent with the germline gene, which may arise from a read error. The chain uses TRBV18 and TRBJ1-6; 10 bases map to TRBD1. Germline CDR1 KGHSH, CDR2 LQKENI. CDR3 size: 14 residues. The CDR3: CASSAGTGDSALHF. The CDR3 nucleotides are TGTGCCAGCTCAGCCGGGACAGGGGATTCAGCCCTCCACTTT.